This record looks at one T cell receptor beta chain sequence and its context. Its target is unknown. This sample is drawn from a study of T cell responses to AZD1222 COVID-19 vaccine. Study-level results: Nearly half of spike-specific TCRs reportedly go after variant regions that carry no mutations.

This CDR3 has 15 residues. CDR1 and CDR2 from the germline V gene are MGHRA and YSYEKL. Trimming stripped 1 base from V and 6 bases from J, with 16 bases between. The data were produced by immunoSEQ multiplex PCR, yet TCRdb's version contains in-frame clones alone and is incomplete. The profile shows more than 60,000 clones, roughly nine tenths of them singletons. The chain couples TRBV4-1 to TRBJ2-7; D call uncertain. This sample comprised peripheral blood, obtained on day 0 of AZD1222 vaccination. The sequence was obtained from an adult in good health. CDR3 protein: CASSQVRAGSGEQYF. Here the CDR3 DNA reads TGCGCCAGCAGCCAAGTAAGAGCTGGGTCGGGCGAGCAGTACTTC.